This paragraph reports one T cell receptor (beta chain). Using unique molecular identifiers, the investigators prepared the TCRbeta library. TCRdb called the PCR reads again in MiXCR, with one record for every CDR3 protein. The sample includes around 580,000 distinct CDR3 sequences, roughly a quarter of them seen just once. The data stem from a study of T-cell reconstitution after alpha-beta-depleted transplantation in children. Germline CDR1 reads SGHNT; CDR2 reads YYREEE (reference sequence). The CDR3 is 14 amino acids. V was trimmed by 7 bases and J by 5 bases, leaving 16 bases between them. The rearrangement uses TRBV5-4 and TRBJ2-1; tentative D call: TRBD2 (6 bases). The TCR was taken from a boy in the first two years of life with Wiskott-Aldrich syndrome, due to receive a stem cell transplant. The sequencing used PBMCs, collected before TCRalphabeta/CD19-depleted stem cell transplant. The CDR3 here is CASSSFGGDNEQFF. The CDR3 DNA sequence: TGTGCCAGCTCCTCCTTCGGGGGAGACAATGAGCAGTTCTTC.